Below, 27 T cell receptor beta chains from the same sample are listed, as sequenced in a study of T cells in Graves' hyperthyroidism and ophthalmopathy. Template material for amplifying TCR beta CDR3 regions consisted of RNA transcripts. A set of HTBI primers served as the primers for a first-round RT-PCR of the TCR CDR3. TCRdb passed the multiplex PCR reads through MiXCR, listing each CDR3 protein once. The sample holds around 420,000 distinct CDR3 sequences; more than 15% are singletons and the top ten take roughly 14%. Sample: blood. These receptors were taken from a woman aged 18-35 years with Graves' hyperthyroidism.

The chain couples TRBV3-1 to TRBJ2-1; D not resolved. Germline assignment: CDR1 LGHDT and CDR2 YNNKEL (reference sequence). The V end was cut by 6 bases, the J end by 7 bases, with 16 bases between. The CDR3 covers 14 residues. The CDR3 sequence is CASSYAYRQNEQFF. DNA of the CDR3: TGTGCCAGCAGTTACGCCTACCGTCAAAATGAGCAGTTCTTC.

This chain links TRBV18 with TRBJ2-1; the match to TRBD2 covers 7 bases. After removal of 5 bases from V and 6 bases from J, the junction contained 7 bases not matched to a gene. Germline CDR1 and CDR2: KGHSH and LQKENI. The CDR3 extends over 14 amino acids. CDR3 protein: CASSTTASGNEQFF. CDR3 coding DNA: TGTGCCAGCTCAACTACGGCTAGCGGCAATGAGCAGTTCTTC.

This clonotype was picked up many times. The chain uses TRBV3-1 and TRBJ1-1; possible D gene TRBD1, 5 bases. Between the trimmed V and J ends, which lost 4 bases and 1 base, there was a span of 10 bases. There are 14 residues in the CDR3. Germline values: CDR1 LGHDT, CDR2 YNNKEL (reference sequence). CDR3 DNA: TGTGCCAGCAGCCCGGGGGATAGGAACACTGAAGCTTTCTTT. Translation: CASSPGDRNTEAFF.

This chain joins TRBV5-1 and TRBJ1-3, with TRBD1 matching over 9 bases. Germline CDR1 SGHRS, CDR2 YFSETQ. The V gene end was trimmed by 4 bases and the J gene end by 8 bases; junction bases not matched to a gene: 7. The CDR3 length is 14 residues. The CDR3 nucleotides are TGCGCCAGCAGCGCCGGGACAGGGCACGACACCATATATTTT. This encodes CASSAGTGHDTIYF.

This clonotype was seen a few times. CDR3 in DNA: TGTGCCATCAGGGACACAGGGGGCACAGATACGCAGTATTTT. Its protein is CAIRDTGGTDTQYF. V is TRBV10-3 and J is TRBJ2-3; 7 nucleotides align to TRBD1. The CDR3 consists of 14 residues. V dropped 6 bases and J dropped 1; count of bases not matched to a gene: 4. Germline V gene lookup returns CDR1 ENHRY and CDR2 SYGVKD.

This clonotype occurred many times. The CDR3, as DNA: TGTGCCAGCAGTCTGGGACAGGGATTCACAGATACGCAGTATTTT. Translation: CASSLGQGFTDTQYF. The chain couples TRBV28 to TRBJ2-3; 9 nucleotides line up with TRBD1. The CDR3 is 15 residues long. The germline V gene encodes CDR1 MDHEN and CDR2 SYDVKM. With 5 bases clipped from V and 2 bases from J, the junction kept 5 bases outside the gene matches.

The table lists this clonotype with many counts. The CDR3 nucleotides are TGTGCCAGCAGCTCCCCCAAGGGGCTAATGAACACTGAAGCTTTCTTT. Residues: CASSSPKGLMNTEAFF. V usage is TRBV7-9 and J usage is TRBJ1-1; the D gene is possibly TRBD1 (5 bases). Germline CDR1 is SEHNR and CDR2 is FQNEAQ (reference sequence). The CDR3 is 16 amino acids. V lost 4 bases and J 0 bases, leaving 15 bases between the germline ends. Using reference TRBV7-9 and TRBJ1-1 for the parts outside the CDR3, the full variable domain is DTGVSQNPRHKITKRGQNVTFRCDPISEHNRLYWYRQTLGQGPEFLTYFQNEAQLEKSRLLSDRFSAERPKGSFSTLEIQRTEQGDSAMYLCASSSPKGLMNTEAFFGQGTRLTVV.

The sample holds a few counts of this clonotype. The chain joins TRBV18 to TRBJ1-2; weak D call: TRBD1 (5 bases). Trimming took off 2 bases at V and 0 bases at J, with 7 bases between the two ends. Germline-derived CDR1 and CDR2 are KGHSH and LQKENI. CDR3 length: 14 amino acids. This chain's CDR3 is CASSPRDANYGYTF. The CDR3 DNA reads TGTGCCAGCTCACCAAGGGACGCTAACTATGGCTACACCTTC. The variable domain in full, completed from reference TRBV18 and TRBJ1-2, reads NAGVMQNPRHLVRRRGQEARLRCSPMKGHSHVYWYRQLPEEGLKFMVYLQKENIIDESGMPKERFSAEFPKEGPSILRIQQVVRGDSAAYFCASSPRDANYGYTFGSGTRLTVV.

This clonotype occurred many times. In DNA, the CDR3 is TGTGCCAGCAGCTTGGCTGCCCGTACAACCTACAATGAGCAGTTCTTC. Its protein product is CASSLAARTTYNEQFF. The chain carries TRBV5-5 and TRBJ2-1; D is uncertain. The CDR3 runs to 16 residues. Trimming took 0 bases from V and 2 from J, leaving 12 bases between them. Germline V CDR1 and CDR2: SGHKS, YYEKEE (reference sequence).

In this sample, this clonotype turned up a few times. The rearrangement uses TRBV7-9 and TRBJ2-5, with D possibly being TRBD2 (7 bases). Germline values: CDR1 SEHNR, CDR2 FQNEAQ (reference sequence). The CDR3 runs to 17 residues. Trimming left V 1 base short and J 3 bases short, with 18 bases between. The CDR3: CASSLGTKRGAEETQYF. CDR3 nucleotides: TGTGCCAGCAGCTTAGGGACGAAACGGGGGGCCGAAGAGACCCAGTACTTC.

In its sample, this clonotype was seen many times. This chain uses TRBV20-1 with TRBJ2-2; 10 bases are a match to TRBD2. The CDR3 runs 15 residues. Germline CDR1 is DFQATT and CDR2 is SNEGSKA (reference sequence). The J segment lost 4 bases and the V segment lost 2 bases, leaving 4 bases of the junction unmatched. CDR3 coding DNA: TGCAGTGCTAGATCCCGGACTAGCGGCACCGGGGAGCTGTTTTTT. This encodes CSARSRTSGTGELFF.

The table lists this clonotype with many counts. The CDR3 DNA reads TGTGCCACCAGGGAGGGGACATCGGCGGGAGATACGCAGTATTTT. This gives the protein CATREGTSAGDTQYF. The chain couples TRBV24-1 to TRBJ2-3; D could derive from TRBD1 or TRBD2 (6 bases each). CDR1 is KGHDR and CDR2 is SFDVKD in the germline V gene. V gave up 7 bases and J gave up 5 bases, with 18 bases separating them. The CDR3 runs to 15 residues.

This clonotype was seen at least ten times. The gene calls are TRBV7-9 and TRBJ1-1, with TRBD1 identical over 7 bases. After removal of 5 bases from V and 5 bases from J, the junction contained 5 bases not matched to a gene. The CDR3 length is 13 residues. The germline gives CDR1 SEHNR, CDR2 FQNEAQ (reference sequence). CDR3 protein: CASSPPTGTEAFF. CDR3 coding DNA: TGTGCCAGCAGCCCCCCGACAGGGACTGAAGCTTTCTTT.

This clonotype was counted at least ten times. The chain has TRBV28 and TRBJ2-3; D not resolved. Trimming removed 7 bases from V and 0 bases from J, with 11 bases in between. This CDR3 region has 14 residues. CDR1 is MDHEN and CDR2 is SYDVKM in the germline V gene. CDR3 DNA: TGTGCCAGCAACTCCATAGGGAGCACAGATACGCAGTATTTT. Its protein is CASNSIGSTDTQYF.

This clonotype appeared many times. The chain uses TRBV7-9 and TRBJ2-1; TRBD2 agrees at 8 bases. Germline lookup yields CDR1 SEHNR and CDR2 FQNEAQ (reference sequence). V was pared by 4 bases and J by 1 base, with 6 bases of the junction left unmatched. The CDR3 spans 16 residues. The CDR3 sequence: CASSSGLALSYNEQFF. CDR3 DNA sequence: TGTGCCAGCAGCTCTGGACTAGCACTGTCCTACAATGAGCAGTTCTTC.

This clonotype showed up many times. V and J are TRBV5-6 and TRBJ2-5; weak D call: TRBD2 (5 bases). Trimming cost V 3 bases and J 2 bases, with 20 bases left between them. The CDR3 is 17 residues long. Germline CDR1 reads SGHDT; CDR2 reads YYEEEE. Here the CDR3 reads CASSSWKPGSSQETQYF. CDR3 DNA: TGTGCCAGCAGCTCGTGGAAGCCGGGGAGTTCACAAGAGACCCAGTACTTC.

The rearrangement joins TRBV16 to TRBJ2-7; weak D call: TRBD1 (5 bases). CDR3 length equals 14 residues. Germline V gene sequence: CDR1 KGHSY, CDR2 FQNENV. The germline V and J ends were trimmed by 3 bases and 3 bases, with 12 bases remaining between them. DNA of the CDR3: TGTGCCAGCAGCCACATAGACAGCCTCTACGAGCAGTACTTC. Its translation: CASSHIDSLYEQYF.

This clonotype has a count of ten or more. This chain joins TRBV7-9 and TRBJ2-5; D possibly matches TRBD1 or TRBD2 (7 bases each). CDR1 is SEHNR, CDR2 FQNEAQ, per germline (reference sequence). The ends were cut back, 8 bases at V and 4 bases at J, with 17 bases in the middle. CDR3 length equals 14 residues. This chain's CDR3 is CASGPAGGGETQYF. CDR3 nucleotides: TGTGCCAGCGGACCAGCAGGGGGGGGAGAGACCCAGTACTTC.

J is TRBJ2-6 and V is TRBV29-1; D uncertain. The CDR3 runs 14 residues. Trimming cost V 4 bases and J 4 bases, with 11 bases left between them. The germline V gene encodes CDR1 SQVTM and CDR2 ANQGSEA. The DNA for the CDR3 is TGCAGCGTTGCAGCCAAAGGGGGGGCCAACGTCCTGACTTTC. Amino acid sequence: CSVAAKGGANVLTF.

Of note for this clonotype: A much larger clonotype is one base distant, so this may be a read error. This chain links TRBV15 with TRBJ2-5; no clear D. The CDR3 covers 14 residues. Germline V gene sequence: CDR1 LNHNV, CDR2 YYDKDF (reference sequence). The CDR3, as DNA: TGTGCCACCGGCAGAGACCCTCTCCAAGAGACCCAGTACTTC. This sequence encodes CATGRDPLQETQYF.

This rearrangement joins TRBV4-1 to TRBJ1-2; D is perhaps TRBD1 (5 bases). Per germline, CDR1 MGHRA and CDR2 YSYEKL. The V gene lost 5 bases and the J gene lost 1 base, with 11 bases spanning the gap. This CDR3 has 14 amino acids. This CDR3 reads CASSEAGVNYGYTF. CDR3 in DNA: TGCGCCAGCAGCGAAGCGGGGGTTAACTATGGCTACACCTTC.

This clonotype was detected only a few times. Its ends do not fully match the called genes, so a read error is possible. The CDR3 sequence: CASSIRAGTDEAFF. For the CDR3, the DNA is TGTGCTAGTAGTATAAGAGCCGGGACTGATGAAGCTTTCTTT. The V and J genes are TRBV19 and TRBJ1-1, with a possible D match to TRBD1 (5 bases). Looked up from germline, CDR1 is LNHDA and CDR2 is SQIVND (reference sequence). The CDR3 spans 14 residues.

This clonotype has a count of ten or more. In DNA, the CDR3 is TGCAGTGCTACCGCCCTGGACGGTAGCTCTGGAAACACCATATATTTT. This encodes CSATALDGSSGNTIYF. The gene calls are TRBV20-1 and TRBJ1-3; no clear D gene. The V gene's germline CDR1 is DFQATT and CDR2 SNEGSKA (reference sequence). The germline V and J ends were trimmed by 4 bases and 0 bases, with 16 bases remaining between them. The CDR3 has 16 residues.

This clonotype was seen ten or more times. V usage is TRBV10-3 and J usage is TRBJ2-7, with 8 bases identical to TRBD1. CDR3 length: 14 amino acids. V shed 5 bases and J 2 bases; nucleotides not matched to a gene: 5. Looked up from germline, CDR1 is ENHRY and CDR2 is SYGVKD. In nucleotides, the CDR3 is TGTGCCATCAGTTCCGGGACAGGCACCTACGAGCAGTACTTC. Its translation is CAISSGTGTYEQYF.

This clonotype was seen ten or more times. The chain recombines TRBV7-2 with TRBJ2-5; D uncertain. The ends were cut back, 4 bases at V and 4 bases at J, with 10 bases in the middle. This CDR3 spans 13 amino acids. CDR1 and CDR2 (germline): SGHTA, FQGNSA. The CDR3 DNA sequence: TGTGCCAGCAGCTACCCTGGCGGAGAGACCCAGTACTTC. Translating it yields CASSYPGGETQYF.

This clonotype was counted between two and nine times. The chain links TRBV11-2 to TRBJ1-4; possible D gene TRBD1, 6 bases. Between the trimmed V and J ends, which lost 7 bases and 7 bases, there was a span of 19 bases. The CDR3 loop spans 15 amino acids. CDR1 is SGHAT, CDR2 FQNNGV, per germline. The CDR3 sequence is CASKSIGGKGEKLFF. The CDR3 DNA follows: TGTGCCAGCAAGAGCATAGGGGGAAAGGGTGAAAAACTGTTTTTT.

At least ten counts were recorded for this clonotype. This rearrangement joins TRBV12-3 or TRBV12-4 to TRBJ1-2, with 7 bases aligning to TRBD1. V was clipped by 5 bases and J by 6 bases; unmatched bases: 9. This CDR3 spans 14 amino acids. DNA for the CDR3: TGTGCCAGCAGTACCGGGGACAGCTTAAATGGCTACACCTTC. Residues: CASSTGDSLNGYTF.